The 3 T cell receptor beta chains below all came from one sample that was sequenced in a study of CD8 T cells in ankylosing spondylitis (dated by TCRdb to 2015 to 2018). Library generation was performed with 5' RACE. Instrument used: Illumina HiSeq 2500. TCRdb reprocessed the public reads (quality trimming at Q25 with fastp, clone calling with MiXCR) and kept in-frame beta chains. For every CDR3 protein sequence, its rows merge into one entry that carries the most common genes and DNA. The sample table contains approximately 100,000 distinct CDR3 sequences; only one count was recorded for 24% of them. Roughly an eighth of the sample goes to the ten largest clones. The sample was synovial fluid, either unsorted or a sorted T cell fraction (not recorded which). The receptors originated from a male donor with ankylosing spondylitis.

This clonotype was recorded a few times. V is TRBV29-1 and J is TRBJ2-1; D may correspond to TRBD1 or TRBD2 (5 bases each). Trimming removed 6 bases at V and 0 bases at J, with 15 bases between. The CDR3 contains 15 residues. Looked up from germline, CDR1 is SQVTM and CDR2 is ANQGSEA. CDR3 bases: TGCAGCGTGTCCGGGACCCCCCTCTCCTACAATGAGCAGTTCTTC. It specifies CSVSGTPLSYNEQFF.

This clonotype was recorded many times. The genes are TRBV25-1 and TRBJ1-1; tentatively, D is TRBD1 (6 bases). CDR3 length: 15 residues. V lost 4 bases, J lost 1 base, and 13 bases lay in between. The germline CDR1 and CDR2 sequences are MGHDK and SYGVNS. DNA for the CDR3: TGTGCCAGCAGTGCTTCGACAGGAGGGAACACTGAAGCTTTCTTT. This encodes CASSASTGGNTEAFF.

Regarding this clonotype: In this CDR3 the conserved last residue, phenylalanine or tryptophan, is missing, so a read error is likely. The V call is TRBV7-2, the J call TRBJ1-2; 8 nucleotides agree with TRBD1. Losses at the gene ends were 1 base for V and 5 bases for J; bases not matched to a gene: 3. This CDR3 contains 14 residues. The germline V gene encodes CDR1 SGHTA and CDR2 FQGNSA. The CDR3 spells CASSLGTGTYGYTL. The CDR3 nucleotides are TGTGCCAGCAGCTTAGGGACAGGGACATATGGCTACACCTTG.